A selection of T cell receptor beta chains follows, all from one sample in a study of blood T cell repertoires in COVID-19. Profiling relied on immunoSEQ multiplex PCR, and the TCRdb table lists in-frame clones only, not all of them. The data show about 130,000 clones, with approximately 83% seen just once and around 18% held by the top ten. The sample was peripheral blood. The receptors here all came from a woman aged 50 to 60 who had recovered from COVID-19. Both conserved end residues are part of each CDR3. D genes are given only for firm matches. Clone size, where shown, is once, few, many, or a class for clones that have expanded.

d_gene	j_gene	v_gene	abundance	CDR3nt	CDR3aa
NA	TRBJ1-2	TRBV12-3/TRBV12-4	NA	TGTGCCAGCACCGACGACAGGCTAAGCGGCTACACCTTC	CASTDDRLSGYTF
NA	TRBJ1-1	TRBV14	NA	TGTGCCAGCAGCCAAGCAGGGATGAACACTGAAGCTTTCTTT	CASSQAGMNTEAFF
NA	TRBJ1-6	TRBV19	few	TGTGCCAGTAGTATAGCCCGCGCGGGTCTGAGCTCCTATAATTCACCCCTCCACTTT	CASSIARAGLSSYNSPLHF
TRBD1	TRBJ1-1	TRBV2	few	TGTGCCACCTCCCTGGACAGGGATAAAGCTTTCTTT	CATSLDRDKAFF
NA	TRBJ2-1	TRBV29-1	NA	TGCAGCGCAGCACCGAGGGCAGGTGAGCAGTTCTTC	CSAAPRAGEQFF
NA	TRBJ2-1	TRBV3-1/TRBV3-2	once	TGTGCCAGCAGCCAAGATCTTAGGAGCTCCTACAATGAGCAGTTCTTC	CASSQDLRSSYNEQFF
NA	TRBJ2-3	TRBV24-1	NA	TGTGCCACCAGTGATGCTGGACAGTTAACAGATACGCAGTATTTT	CATSDAGQLTDTQYF
NA	TRBJ2-7	TRBV21-1	NA	TGTGCCAGCAGCCCTCGACGAGGAGGGTCGGGCTACGAGCAGTACTTC	CASSPRRGGSGYEQYF
NA	TRBJ1-1	TRBV9	NA	TGTGCCAGCAGCGAAGATCCAGGGGCGAACACTGAAGCTTTCTTT	CASSEDPGANTEAFF
TRBD1	TRBJ1-1	TRBV18	few	TGTGCCAGCTCACCAAGGACAGGGGAGAACACTGAAGCTTTCTTT	CASSPRTGENTEAFF
TRBD1	TRBJ2-5	TRBV3-1/TRBV3-2	NA	TGTGCCAGCAGCCAACCGGGACAGTGGGACCAAGAGACCCAGTACTTC	CASSQPGQWDQETQYF
NA	TRBJ2-3	TRBV10-3	NA	TGTGCCATCAGTGAGTCAAACAGGGCCACAGATACGCAGTATTTT	CAISESNRATDTQYF
NA	TRBJ1-6	TRBV5-1	NA	TGCGCCAGCAGCTTACAGGGCTCCTATAATTCACCCCTCCACTTT	CASSLQGSYNSPLHF
NA	TRBJ1-6	TRBV15	NA	TGTGCCACCAGCAGAGATTCCAGGGGTGGTTCACCCCTCCACTTT	CATSRDSRGGSPLHF
NA	TRBJ2-7	TRBV7-2	NA	TGTGCCAGCGGAGCTCGCTACGAGCAGTACTTC	CASGARYEQYF
NA	TRBJ1-1	TRBV12-3/TRBV12-4	NA	TGTGCCAGCAGTCTCCGGGTGAACACTGAAGCTTTCTTT	CASSLRVNTEAFF
NA	TRBJ1-1	TRBV21-1	NA	TGTGCCAGCAGCAAAGTCTGGACAGGGGGCACTGAAGCTTTCTTT	CASSKVWTGGTEAFF
TRBD2	TRBJ2-5	TRBV29-1	NA	TGCAGCGCTGGGACTAGCGGGGCCCGTCGTGAGACCCAGTACTTC	CSAGTSGARRETQYF
NA	TRBJ1-4	TRBV11-3	once	TGTGCCAGCAGTCCGGGTCCCGATGAAAAACTGTTTTTT	CASSPGPDEKLFF
TRBD2	TRBJ2-1	TRBV4-2	NA	TGTGCCAGCAGCCAAACTAGCGGGAGGGCCTACAATGAGCAGTTCTTC	CASSQTSGRAYNEQFF
NA	TRBJ1-1	TRBV7-2	NA	TGTGCCAGCAGCTTACGAATGGGAGGGGACGCTTTCTTT	CASSLRMGGDAFF
TRBD1	TRBJ2-7	TRBV5-6	NA	TGTGCCAGCAGGTGGAAGGGGGCCACCTACGAGCAGTACTTC	CASRWKGATYEQYF
NA	TRBJ1-1	TRBV5-1	NA	TGCGCCAGCAGCTTGATTGACAGGACTAACACTGAAGCTTTCTTT	CASSLIDRTNTEAFF
NA	TRBJ2-6	TRBV19	NA	TGTGCCAGTAGTCCGGGGAAGGGTCCGAGCTCTGGGGCCAACGTCCTGACTTTC	CASSPGKGPSSGANVLTF
NA	TRBJ1-2	TRBV21-1	NA	TGTGCCAGCAGCTCCCTGCCACCGACAAACTATGGCTACACCTTC	CASSSLPPTNYGYTF
NA	TRBJ2-1	TRBV30	NA	TGTGCCTTGGAGGGTCGGGAGAGGAATGAGCAGTTCTTC	CALEGRERNEQFF
TRBD1	TRBJ1-3	TRBV5-1	NA	TGCGCCAGCAGCCCCGATCTGGGACAGGGAGTCTCTGGAAACACCATATATTTT	CASSPDLGQGVSGNTIYF
NA	TRBJ2-5	TRBV1	NA	TGCACCAGCAGCCAAGAGGTCAGGGAAGAGACCCAGTACTTC	CTSSQEVREETQYF
NA	TRBJ2-1	TRBV6-5	NA	TGTGCCAGCAGTAACACACATGAGCAGTTCTTC	CASSNTHEQFF
TRBD1	TRBJ1-1	TRBV7-9	NA	TGTGCCAGCAGCTTAGCGAGTGGAGGGGGCATGAACACTGAAGCTTTCTTT	CASSLASGGGMNTEAFF
NA	TRBJ1-3	TRBV5-4	NA	TGTGCCAGCAGCTTTGGTATCTCCCGGGGGGGAAACACCATATATTTT	CASSFGISRGGNTIYF
NA	TRBJ2-3	TRBV9	NA	TGTGCCAGCAGCGTCCGAGCGGGCCGCACAGATACGCAGTATTTT	CASSVRAGRTDTQYF
NA	TRBJ1-2	TRBV5-1	NA	TGCGCCAGCAGCTTGGACACCAACTATGGCTACACCTTC	CASSLDTNYGYTF
TRBD1	TRBJ2-1	TRBV23-1	NA	TGCGCCCGCATTTTTACTTACCGGGACAGATCCTACAATGAGCAGTTCTTC	CARIFTYRDRSYNEQFF
TRBD2	TRBJ2-7	TRBV19	NA	TGTGCCAGTAGTATGCCCCGGGGGGGCCATTATGAGCAGTACTTC	CASSMPRGGHYEQYF
NA	TRBJ1-1	TRBV24-1	NA	TGTGCCACCAGTGACCCCCGGAGGACTGAAGCTTTCTTT	CATSDPRRTEAFF
TRBD1	TRBJ1-2	TRBV7-3	NA	TGTGCCAACGGGACAGGGGTTGGCTACACCTTC	CANGTGVGYTF
TRBD1	TRBJ1-1	TRBV6-5	NA	TGTGCCAGCAGTTACCGGGACAGCAACACTGAAGCTTTCTTT	CASSYRDSNTEAFF
TRBD1	TRBJ1-2	TRBV5-1	NA	TGCGCCAGCAGCGGCCGGGACAGAATATATGGCTACACCTTC	CASSGRDRIYGYTF
NA	TRBJ2-2	TRBV9	NA	TGTGCCAGCAGCGTAGTCCCGAGGCTAGGTGACACCGGGGAGCTGTTTTTT	CASSVVPRLGDTGELFF
NA	TRBJ2-5	TRBV12-3/TRBV12-4	NA	TGTGCCAGCAGTAACAGAAACCAAGAGACCCAGTACTTC	CASSNRNQETQYF
NA	TRBJ2-7	TRBV5-5	NA	TGTGCCAGCAGCTTGAGGACAGATTTGTACGAGCAGTACTTC	CASSLRTDLYEQYF
TRBD1	TRBJ2-7	TRBV7-9	NA	TGTGCCAGCAGCCTATTGACAGGGGGCCAGTACGAGCAGTACTTC	CASSLLTGGQYEQYF
NA	TRBJ2-7	TRBV10-2	NA	TGCGCCAGCAGTGAGACAGGGTTCTACGAGCAGTACTTC	CASSETGFYEQYF
NA	TRBJ2-2	TRBV7-3	NA	TGTGCCAGCAGCTTTGGAGGGGGCAGCACCGGGGAGCTGTTTTTT	CASSFGGGSTGELFF
NA	TRBJ2-3	TRBV2	once	TGTGCCAGGGGGGTTGGCGGGGCTGTAGATACGCAGTATTTT	CARGVGGAVDTQYF
NA	TRBJ1-1	TRBV6-1	few	TGTGCCAGCAGTGAACTAGTGGAGGTAACTGAAGCTTTCTTT	CASSELVEVTEAFF
NA	TRBJ1-2	TRBV5-1	NA	TGCGCCAGCAGCTTGGGGACATTCTCTATAGGCTACACCTTC	CASSLGTFSIGYTF
NA	TRBJ1-1	TRBV27	NA	TGTGCCAGCAGTTTAACAGCTATGAACACTGAAGCTTTCTTT	CASSLTAMNTEAFF